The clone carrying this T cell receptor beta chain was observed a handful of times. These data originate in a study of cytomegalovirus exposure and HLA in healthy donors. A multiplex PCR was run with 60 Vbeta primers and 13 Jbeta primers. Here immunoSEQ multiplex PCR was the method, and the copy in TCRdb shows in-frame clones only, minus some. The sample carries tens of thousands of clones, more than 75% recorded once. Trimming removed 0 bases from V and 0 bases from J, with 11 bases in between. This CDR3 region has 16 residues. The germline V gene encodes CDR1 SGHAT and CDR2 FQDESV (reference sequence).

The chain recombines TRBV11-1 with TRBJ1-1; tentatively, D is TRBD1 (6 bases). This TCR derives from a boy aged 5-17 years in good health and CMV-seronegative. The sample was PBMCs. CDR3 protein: CASSLALGQMNTEAFF. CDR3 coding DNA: TGTGCCAGCAGCTTAGCGCTAGGACAGATGAACACTGAAGCTTTCTTT. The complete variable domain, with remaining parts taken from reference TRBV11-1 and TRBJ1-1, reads EAEVAQSPRYKITEKSQAVAFWCDPISGHATLYWYRQILGQGPELLVQFQDESVVDDSQLPKDRFSAERLKGVDSTLKIQPAELGDSAMYLCASSLALGQMNTEAFFGQGTRLTVV.